The entry below describes one TCR beta chain. Its cognate antigen is unknown. The entry originates in a study of cytomegalovirus exposure and HLA in healthy donors. Looking at the study overall: Early release data held about 92 million unique TCRs from HLA-typed donors.

Study-wide findings and caveats: HLA-A and HLA-B allele assignments for most subjects were reportedly predicted accurately using TCR beta sequences. Listed as cytomegalovirus-associated were 150 or so TCR beta chains. Later analysis found that TCR beta chains associated with HLA were more clonally expanded than other, equally common chains.

This CDR3 is built from 14 residues. Trimming left V 4 bases short and J 1 base short, with 11 bases between. Germline CDR1 and CDR2: MGHRA and YSYEKL. The study ran its PCR with 60 Vbeta and 13 Jbeta primers. The method was immunoSEQ multiplex PCR; TCRdb's version includes in-frame clones alone and lacks a portion of them. This sample contains about 200,000 clones. The chain recombines TRBV4-1 with TRBJ2-7; D is unclear. Sequencing was performed on PBMCs. The receptor was isolated from a man aged 25-45 years in good health and CMV-seronegative. The CDR3 DNA sequence: TGCGCCAGCAGCCCACCGTACGGGTCCTACGAGCAGTACTTC. Its protein is CASSPPYGSYEQYF.